This T cell receptor (beta chain) was identified in a study of T cells in Graves' hyperthyroidism and ophthalmopathy. TCR beta CDR3 sequences were amplified from RNA transcripts. The HTBI primer set was used in a first-round RT-PCR of the TCR CDR3. In TCRdb, the multiplex PCR reads were re-called with MiXCR into one record per CDR3 protein. This sample carries roughly 650,000 distinct CDR3 sequences, 16% of them seen once, and the ten largest clones take approximately 3.5%. Regarding this clonotype: The antigen is not known.

Study findings and constraints: Blood held most thyroid clonotypes expanded above 0.001 frequency.

Germline values: CDR1 ENHRY, CDR2 SYGVKD. The CDR3 spans 15 residues. With V trimmed by 5 bases and J by 3 bases, 4 bases remained unmatched. Material: blood. The chain is built from TRBV10-3 and TRBJ2-2, with TRBD1 matching over 9 bases. This TCR was recovered from a woman aged 40 to 55 with Graves' ophthalmopathy. The CDR3 sequence: CAISNRGPDTGELFF. The CDR3 nucleotides read TGTGCCATCAGTAACAGGGGGCCGGACACCGGGGAGCTGTTTTTT.